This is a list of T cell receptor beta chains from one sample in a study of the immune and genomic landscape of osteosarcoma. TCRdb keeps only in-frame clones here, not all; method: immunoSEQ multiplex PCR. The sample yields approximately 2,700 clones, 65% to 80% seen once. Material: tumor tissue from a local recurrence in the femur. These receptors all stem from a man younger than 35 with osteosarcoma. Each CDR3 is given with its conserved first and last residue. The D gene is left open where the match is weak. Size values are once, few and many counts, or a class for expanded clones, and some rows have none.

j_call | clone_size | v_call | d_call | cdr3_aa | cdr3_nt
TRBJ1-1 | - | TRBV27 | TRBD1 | CASSLWGTGIQTEAFF | TGTGCCAGCAGTTTATGGGGGACAGGGATTCAGACTGAAGCTTTCTTT
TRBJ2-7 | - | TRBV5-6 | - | CASSPDYIQGITSYEQYF | TGTGCCAGCAGCCCGGATTACATACAGGGAATTACCTCCTACGAGCAGTACTTC
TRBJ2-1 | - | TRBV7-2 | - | CASSLGPDNEQFF | TGTGCCAGCAGCTTAGGCCCAGACAATGAGCAGTTCTTC
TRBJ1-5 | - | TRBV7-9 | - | CASSREHQPQHF | TGTGCCAGCAGTCGGGAACATCAGCCCCAGCATTTT
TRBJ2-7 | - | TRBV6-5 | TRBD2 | CASSYSTSAYEQYF | TGTGCCAGCAGTTACTCGACTAGCGCCTACGAGCAGTACTTC
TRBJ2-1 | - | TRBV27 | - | CASSFSVNNEQFF | TGTGCCAGCAGTTTTTCGGTTAACAATGAGCAGTTCTTC
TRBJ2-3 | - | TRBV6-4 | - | CASSHGAESTDTQYF | TGTGCCAGCAGTCACGGGGCAGAAAGCACAGATACGCAGTATTTT
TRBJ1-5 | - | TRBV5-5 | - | CASSSAPTQPQHF | TGTGCCAGCAGCTCCGCCCCAACTCAGCCCCAGCATTTT
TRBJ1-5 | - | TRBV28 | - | CASSRNQPQHF | TGTGCCAGCAGTAGGAATCAGCCCCAGCATTTT
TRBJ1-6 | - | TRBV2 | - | CASSAQGSYNSPLHF | TGTGCCAGCAGTGCACAAGGCTCCTATAATTCACCCCTCCACTTT
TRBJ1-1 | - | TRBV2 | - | CASSDDGVENTEAFF | TGTGCCAGCAGTGATGACGGGGTGGAAAACACTGAAGCTTTCTTT
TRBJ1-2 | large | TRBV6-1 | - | CASSGRDPWPYGYTF | TGTGCCAGCAGTGGAAGGGATCCATGGCCCTATGGCTACACCTTC
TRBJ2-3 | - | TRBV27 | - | CASRRDFYTDTQYF | TGTGCCAGCAGACGGGACTTTTACACAGATACGCAGTATTTT
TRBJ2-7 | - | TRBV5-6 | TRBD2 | CASSITGLAGADEQYF | TGTGCCAGCAGCATAACGGGACTAGCGGGAGCCGACGAGCAGTACTTC
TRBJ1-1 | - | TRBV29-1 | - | CSVAPYEGTEAFF | TGCAGCGTTGCTCCGTATGAGGGCACTGAAGCTTTCTTT
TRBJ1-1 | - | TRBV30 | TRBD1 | CAWISRQGLLGTEAFF | TGTGCCTGGATATCGAGACAGGGACTGTTGGGCACTGAAGCTTTCTTT
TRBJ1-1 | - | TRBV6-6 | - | CASSGDYTEAFF | TGTGCCAGCAGTGGGGACTACACTGAAGCTTTCTTT
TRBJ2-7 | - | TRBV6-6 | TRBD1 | CASSYGLGQNYEQYF | TGTGCCAGCAGTTACGGACTGGGACAGAACTACGAGCAGTACTTC
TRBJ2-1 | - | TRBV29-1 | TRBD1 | CSTRTGGYNEQFF | TGCAGCACTCGGACAGGGGGTTACAATGAGCAGTTCTTC
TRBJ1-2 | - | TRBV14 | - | CASSRNGGLDYGYTF | TGTGCCAGCAGCCGAAATGGGGGACTGGACTATGGCTACACCTTC
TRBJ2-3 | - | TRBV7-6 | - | CASSTGQAQYF | TGTGCCAGCAGTACAGGGCAGGCGCAGTATTTT
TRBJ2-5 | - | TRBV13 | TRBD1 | CASSAGQGAETQYF | TGTGCCAGCAGCGCGGGACAGGGGGCAGAGACCCAGTACTTC